A selection of T cell receptor beta chains follows, all from one sample in a study of early stage breast cancer tumors. Produced via immunoSEQ multiplex PCR; TCRdb's table is partial and in-frame only. The table records 40,000 to 60,000 clones, just under 80% of them present only once. The source material was blood. The receptors derive from a person aged 40 to 50 with breast cancer. Each CDR3 is given with its conserved first and last residue. D genes are given only for firm matches. Not every row has a clone size; where given, it reads once, few, many or a size class.

v_gene	d_gene	j_gene	abundance	CDR3nt	CDR3aa
TRBV5-1	TRBD2	TRBJ2-3	.	TGCGCCAGCAGCCTGACTAGCGGTACAGATACGCAGTATTTT	CASSLTSGTDTQYF
TRBV28	.	TRBJ2-7	few	TGTGCCAGCGGGGGTCTGAGGGTTGGCGAGCAGTACTTC	CASGGLRVGEQYF
TRBV19	TRBD1	TRBJ1-4	.	TGTGCCAGTAGCCATCACGGGAGGGGGCCGCGAAAACTGTTTTTT	CASSHHGRGPRKLFF
TRBV6-6	.	TRBJ2-1	.	TGTGCCAGCAGGCAACAGGAGACAAATGAGCAGTTCTTC	CASRQQETNEQFF
TRBV4-1	TRBD2	TRBJ2-1	.	TGCGCCAGCAGCCAAGGGACTAGCGGCTACAATGAGCAGTTCTTC	CASSQGTSGYNEQFF
TRBV19	.	TRBJ1-5	.	TGTGCCAGTAGTGTTCAAGCTGGGACACTTAGCAATCAGCCCCAGCATTTT	CASSVQAGTLSNQPQHF
TRBV29-1	TRBD2	TRBJ2-3	once	TGCAGCGTCGAACACGGACTAGCGGGCATCGGCACAGATACGCAGTATTTT	CSVEHGLAGIGTDTQYF
TRBV5-6	TRBD2	TRBJ2-2	.	TGTGCCAGCAGCTTGTATCGCGGGAGCCCATCGAACACCGGGGAGCTGTTTTTT	CASSLYRGSPSNTGELFF
TRBV5-1	TRBD1	TRBJ2-5	.	TGCGCCAGCAGCGGGGGACAGCGAGAGACCCAGTACTTC	CASSGGQRETQYF
TRBV30	.	TRBJ1-2	.	TGTGCCGGAAATGGCTACACCTTC	CAGNGYTF
TRBV5-1	.	TRBJ1-1	.	TGCGCCAGCAGCCCCCTACCCACAGGAACTGAAGCTTTCTTT	CASSPLPTGTEAFF
TRBV5-4	.	TRBJ2-5	.	TGTGCCAGCAGCCTGGGAGTCGGGGGCGGGGAGACCCAGTACTTC	CASSLGVGGGETQYF
TRBV2	.	TRBJ2-5	once	TGTGCCAGCACCCCGACGAGGGGAGAGACCCAGTACTTC	CASTPTRGETQYF
TRBV7-9	TRBD2	TRBJ2-7	.	TGTGCCAGCACCATTAGCGGGAACTACGAGCAGTACTTC	CASTISGNYEQYF
TRBV7-2	.	TRBJ1-1	.	TGTGCCAGCAGCTTAGCCGCGACTAACACTGAAGCTTTCTTT	CASSLAATNTEAFF
TRBV12-5	.	TRBJ1-2	.	TGTGCTAGTGCCCGGGACCTCTATGGCTACACCTTC	CASARDLYGYTF
TRBV20-1	TRBD1	TRBJ2-1	few	TGCAGTGCCCTAGACAGGGGTCAGCAGTTCTTC	CSALDRGQQFF
TRBV14	.	TRBJ2-7	.	TGTGCCAGCAGCCCCCAGGCCCCTTACGCCTACGAGCAGTACTTC	CASSPQAPYAYEQYF
TRBV18	.	TRBJ1-2	few	TGTGCCAGCTCACCGGTGATCGGGCCGGGTGGCTACACCTTC	CASSPVIGPGGYTF
TRBV25-1	.	TRBJ1-2	few	TGTGCCAGCAGTGAGGGGGGCTATGGCTACACCTTC	CASSEGGYGYTF
TRBV5-1	.	TRBJ1-3	.	TGCGCCAGCAGCCCCAGACAGGCGATCTCTGGAAACACCATATATTTT	CASSPRQAISGNTIYF
TRBV4-2	.	TRBJ1-1	.	TGTGCCAGCAGCCCCCTTGATTCGAACACTGAAGCTTTCTTT	CASSPLDSNTEAFF
TRBV7-9	TRBD1	TRBJ2-5	.	TGTGCCAGCAGCCACGGGACAGGGAGGGAAGAGACCCAGTACTTC	CASSHGTGREETQYF
TRBV6-1	.	TRBJ1-4	.	TGTGCCAGCAACACGGGACAAACTATTGGGGAAAAACTGTTTTTT	CASNTGQTIGEKLFF
TRBV7-9	TRBD2	TRBJ2-5	.	TGTGCCAGCAGCTCAACGACTAGCGGGGGGGAGACCCAGTACTTC	CASSSTTSGGETQYF
TRBV7-9	.	TRBJ2-7	.	TGTGCCAGCAGCTCAGACCCAGGGAAAAGCTCCTACGAGCAGTACTTC	CASSSDPGKSSYEQYF
TRBV13	.	TRBJ2-7	.	TGTGCCAGCAGCCGGAACTCGGGGTCCGCCTACGAGCAGTACTTC	CASSRNSGSAYEQYF
TRBV7-9	.	TRBJ2-2	.	TGTGCCAGCAGCTCACGAGATACAGGGGAGGACACCGGGGAGCTGTTTTTT	CASSSRDTGEDTGELFF
TRBV6-1	.	TRBJ1-5	.	TGTGCCAGCAGCAGGGATGGCAATCAGCCCCAGCATTTT	CASSRDGNQPQHF
TRBV7-8	.	TRBJ1-2	.	TGTGCCAGCAGCACGACAGGAACGGGTGGCTACACCTTC	CASSTTGTGGYTF
TRBV7-9	.	TRBJ2-2	.	TGTGCCAGCAGCTTAGACGGCCGGGGTCTGGGCACCGGGGAGCTGTTTTTT	CASSLDGRGLGTGELFF
TRBV18	.	TRBJ2-2	once	TGTGCCAGCTCACCACCGAATGGGAGGCCCAACACCGGGGAGCTGTTTTTT	CASSPPNGRPNTGELFF
TRBV6-5	TRBD2	TRBJ2-1	.	TGTGCCGTCAGCCCGGGTAGCGGGAGGGGCAATGAGCAGTTCTTC	CAVSPGSGRGNEQFF
TRBV5-1	.	TRBJ2-3	.	TGCGCCAGCAGCTTGGCCGAAGATACGCAGTATTTT	CASSLAEDTQYF
TRBV5-1	.	TRBJ1-3	.	TGCGCCAGCAGCCCCGGACAGACGAGCGTCTCTGGAAACACCATATATTTT	CASSPGQTSVSGNTIYF
TRBV11-1	TRBD2	TRBJ2-3	.	TGTGCCAGCAGGTCACTAGCGGGAGGGTCGGGGGATACGCAGTATTTT	CASRSLAGGSGDTQYF
TRBV7-9	TRBD2	TRBJ2-4	.	TGTGCCAGCAGCACAAGCGGGAGTGAGAACATTCAGTACTTC	CASSTSGSENIQYF
TRBV2	.	TRBJ2-5	.	TGTGCCAGCAGTGAGATGGAGACCCAGTACTTC	CASSEMETQYF
TRBV30	.	TRBJ1-2	.	TGTGCCTGGAATAAACGACCGACCAACTACGGCTACACCTTC	CAWNKRPTNYGYTF
TRBV5-1	.	TRBJ1-3	.	TGCGCCAGCAGCGTGACCGGGACCGAAAGAAACACCATATATTTT	CASSVTGTERNTIYF
TRBV5-1	.	TRBJ2-7	.	TGCGCCAGCAGGGGGGACACCTCCTACGAGCAGTACTTC	CASRGDTSYEQYF
TRBV28	.	TRBJ2-6	.	TGTGCCAGCAGTTCACACCGGAACTCTGGGGCCAACGTCCTGACTTTC	CASSSHRNSGANVLTF
TRBV7-9	.	TRBJ2-5	.	TGTGCCAGCAGCTTCAATCGGGGGCGCGAAGAGACCCAGTACTTC	CASSFNRGREETQYF
TRBV5-5	.	TRBJ2-7	.	TGTGCCAGCAGCTTGTCCCAGCTGATGGAATATATGGGCTCCTACGAGCAGTACTTC	CASSLSQLMEYMGSYEQYF
TRBV19	TRBD2	TRBJ2-2	.	TGTGCCAGTAGCCCGGAGGCTAGCGGGAGTCGGGACACCGGGGAGCTGTTTTTT	CASSPEASGSRDTGELFF
TRBV27	TRBD2	TRBJ2-2	.	TGTGCCAGCAGTTCAAGACTAGCCCTACCCGGGGAGCTGTTTTTT	CASSSRLALPGELFF
TRBV2	.	TRBJ2-2	.	TGTGCCAGCAGTGTTACCAGGACGCTAACCGGGGAGCTGTTTTTT	CASSVTRTLTGELFF
TRBV6-5	.	TRBJ1-1	once	TGTGCCAGCAGTTACTCTGCAGGGAACACTGAAGCTTTCTTT	CASSYSAGNTEAFF
TRBV18	TRBD2	TRBJ2-7	.	TGTGCCAGCTCACCATTGAGCCTAGCGGGAGGGAGTAACTACGAGCAGTACTTC	CASSPLSLAGGSNYEQYF
TRBV7-9	TRBD2	TRBJ2-2	.	TGTGCCAGCAGCTTAGTTTCTAGCGGGAGTTTCCGCGGGGAGCTGTTTTTT	CASSLVSSGSFRGELFF
TRBV6-6	.	TRBJ1-1	.	TGTGCCAGCAGTTACGGGGGAGGAACCATAGCTTTCTTT	CASSYGGGTIAFF
TRBV27	.	TRBJ2-7	.	TGTGCCAGCAGTTTATCGATAGGCCGGACCTACGAGCAGTACTTC	CASSLSIGRTYEQYF
TRBV11-2	.	TRBJ2-5	.	TGTGCCAGCAGCTTAGTAGGGTCCCAGGGTACGGAGACCCAGTACTTC	CASSLVGSQGTETQYF
TRBV5-1	.	TRBJ1-5	.	TGCGCCAGCAGCTTGTCCGGGTCAAGCAATCAGCCCCAGCATTTT	CASSLSGSSNQPQHF
TRBV4-1	.	TRBJ2-1	.	TGCGCCAGCAGCCCCGTGACCACCGATCGCCCCTACAATGAGCAGTTCTTC	CASSPVTTDRPYNEQFF